A selection of T cell receptor beta chains follows, all from one sample in a study of T cells in Graves' hyperthyroidism and ophthalmopathy. TCRdb re-called the multiplex PCR reads with MiXCR, one entry per CDR3 protein. The sample lists 500,000 to 650,000 distinct CDR3 sequences, roughly 15% occurring once. Sequenced sample: blood. The receptors were gathered from a woman in her forties or fifties with Graves' ophthalmopathy. The CDR3 runs from the conserved cysteine through the conserved F or W. D genes are given only for firm matches. The listing skips clone size in some rows; elsewhere it reads once, few, many or a size class.

d_call: -; v_call: TRBV3-1; j_call: TRBJ2-7; clone_size: many; cdr3_aa: CASSSSDSTYEQYF; cdr3_nt: TGTGCCAGCAGCTCATCAGACTCAACCTACGAGCAGTACTTC
d_call: TRBD1; v_call: TRBV7-6; j_call: TRBJ1-2; clone_size: -; cdr3_aa: CASSSPPGGLGYTF; cdr3_nt: TGTGCCAGCAGCTCCCCCCCAGGGGGCCTTGGCTACACCTTC
d_call: TRBD2; v_call: TRBV27; j_call: TRBJ2-7; clone_size: many; cdr3_aa: CASSLYSGGSRYEQYF; cdr3_nt: TGTGCCAGCAGTTTATACTCCGGCGGGAGTAGGTACGAGCAGTACTTC
d_call: -; v_call: TRBV7-9; j_call: TRBJ1-6; clone_size: -; cdr3_aa: CASSLAGAGSPLHF; cdr3_nt: TGTGCCAGCAGCCTCGCCGGAGCCGGTTCACCCCTCCACTTT
d_call: -; v_call: TRBV5-1; j_call: TRBJ2-3; clone_size: many; cdr3_aa: CASSIGTLTDTQYF; cdr3_nt: TGCGCCAGCAGCATCGGGACACTAACAGATACGCAGTATTTT
d_call: -; v_call: TRBV29-1; j_call: TRBJ2-4; clone_size: few; cdr3_aa: CSVDQGNIQYF; cdr3_nt: TGCAGCGTTGACCAGGGAAACATTCAGTACTTC
d_call: -; v_call: TRBV7-8; j_call: TRBJ2-7; clone_size: few; cdr3_aa: CASSLAAGEQYF; cdr3_nt: TGTGCCAGCAGCTTGGCTGCCGGCGAGCAGTACTTC
d_call: -; v_call: TRBV14; j_call: TRBJ2-7; clone_size: -; cdr3_aa: CASSRQSGTASMYEQYF; cdr3_nt: TGTGCCAGCAGCCGACAATCCGGGACCGCAAGTATGTACGAGCAGTACTTC
d_call: -; v_call: TRBV7-2; j_call: TRBJ2-7; clone_size: many; cdr3_aa: CASSQLREQYF; cdr3_nt: TGTGCCAGCAGCCAACTCCGCGAGCAGTACTTC
d_call: -; v_call: TRBV6-1; j_call: TRBJ2-7; clone_size: -; cdr3_aa: CASSYSGSFHYEQYF; cdr3_nt: TGTGCCAGCAGTTACAGCGGCAGCTTTCACTACGAGCAGTACTTC
d_call: -; v_call: TRBV28; j_call: TRBJ2-7; clone_size: many; cdr3_aa: CASSWSGRPYEQYF; cdr3_nt: TGTGCCAGCAGTTGGTCGGGGCGGCCCTACGAGCAGTACTTC
d_call: TRBD2; v_call: TRBV4-2; j_call: TRBJ2-1; clone_size: -; cdr3_aa: CASSQGRLAGVHEQFF; cdr3_nt: TGTGCCAGCAGCCAAGGGAGACTAGCGGGAGTACATGAGCAGTTCTTC
d_call: -; v_call: TRBV6-1; j_call: TRBJ1-2; clone_size: many; cdr3_aa: CASKSRGVNYGYTF; cdr3_nt: TGTGCCAGCAAATCGAGGGGAGTCAACTATGGCTACACCTTC
d_call: -; v_call: TRBV7-9; j_call: TRBJ1-4; clone_size: -; cdr3_aa: CASSERGSTNEKLFF; cdr3_nt: TGTGCCAGCAGCGAACGAGGTTCCACTAATGAAAAACTGTTTTTT
d_call: TRBD2; v_call: TRBV18; j_call: TRBJ2-5; clone_size: -; cdr3_aa: CASSPGTSGPQETQYF; cdr3_nt: TGTGCCAGCTCACCAGGGACTAGCGGGCCGCAAGAGACCCAGTACTTC
d_call: -; v_call: TRBV28; j_call: TRBJ2-3; clone_size: many; cdr3_aa: CASSLPNSVSTDTQYF; cdr3_nt: TGTGCCAGCAGTTTGCCGAATAGCGTAAGCACAGATACGCAGTATTTT
d_call: -; v_call: TRBV5-5; j_call: TRBJ2-6; clone_size: few; cdr3_aa: CASSLEVGGANVLTF; cdr3_nt: TGTGCCAGCAGCCTGGAAGTGGGGGGGGCCAACGTCCTGACTTTC